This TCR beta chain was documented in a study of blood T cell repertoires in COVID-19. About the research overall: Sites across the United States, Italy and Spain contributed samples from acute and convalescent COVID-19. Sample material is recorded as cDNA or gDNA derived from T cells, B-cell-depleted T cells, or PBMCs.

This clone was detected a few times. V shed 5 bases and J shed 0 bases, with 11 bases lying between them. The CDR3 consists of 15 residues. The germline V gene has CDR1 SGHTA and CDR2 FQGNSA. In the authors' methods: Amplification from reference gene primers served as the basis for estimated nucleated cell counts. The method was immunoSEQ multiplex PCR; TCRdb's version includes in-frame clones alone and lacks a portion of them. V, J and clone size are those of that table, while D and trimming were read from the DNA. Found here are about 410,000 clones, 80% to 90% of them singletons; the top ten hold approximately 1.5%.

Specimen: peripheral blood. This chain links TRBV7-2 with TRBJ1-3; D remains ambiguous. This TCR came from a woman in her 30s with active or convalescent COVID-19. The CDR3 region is CASSPLDNSGNTIYF. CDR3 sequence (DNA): TGTGCCAGCAGCCCGTTAGACAACTCTGGAAACACCATATATTTT.